This T cell receptor (beta chain) was captured in a study of blood T cells in healthy people across ages. Overall study results and limits: Diversity figures based on one million T cells were deemed too low.

With V trimmed by 6 bases and J by 4 bases, 5 bases remained unmatched. The CDR3 sequence is 14 residues long. CDR1 and CDR2 from the germline V gene are DFQATT and SNEGSKA (reference sequence). Total RNA extraction produced at least 6 micrograms (per sample) for the study. As regards this clonotype: Its specificity is not known.

Using a J-beta primer mix together with a sample-barcoded 5' primer, a second PCR was run for roughly 6 to 11 cycles. Via MiXCR, TCRdb re-called the 5' RACE reads, giving one row per CDR3 protein. In the table there are approximately 810,000 distinct CDR3 sequences, 29% of which are singletons. The TCR sequence derives from an elderly woman in good health. Sequencing was done on a sample of blood. The chain recombines TRBV20-1 with TRBJ2-1; TRBD1 aligns across 11 bases. CDR3 DNA sequence: TGCAGTGCGAGGACAGGGGGCAGGTACAATGAGCAGTTCTTC. Translation gives CSARTGGRYNEQFF.